The entry that follows covers one T cell receptor (beta chain) sequence. No antigen is known for it. CDR3 size: 13 residues. The V end lost 3 bases, the J end lost 7 bases, and 12 bases lay between the germline ends. Germline loops: CDR1 MNHEY, CDR2 SMNVEV (reference sequence). This entry comes from a study of cytomegalovirus exposure and HLA in healthy donors. Findings and caveats of the study: While the bulk of TCR sequences proved rare, some public TCRs turned up in many donors. The tendency of first-cohort TCR clusters to co-occur in the 100 to 150 validation repertoires was identified by a subsequent analysis.

The table came from immunoSEQ multiplex PCR; TCRdb's copy has only in-frame clones and leaves some out. This repertoire shows about 260,000 clones, less than 95% found once; its top ten account for 3.1%. The chain employs TRBV27 and TRBJ2-5; D unclear. The clonotype originates from a woman between 25 and 40 years old in good health and CMV-seronegative. The sequencing sample was made of PBMCs. The chain's CDR3 is CASSLGSERTQYF. CDR3 nucleotide sequence: TGTGCCAGCAGTTTGGGCTCGGAGAGGACCCAGTACTTC.